These T cell receptor beta chains were read from a single sample in a study of shared clonotypes between healthy human individuals. The data were produced by immunoSEQ multiplex PCR, yet TCRdb's version contains in-frame clones alone and is incomplete. The data contain 2,100,000 or so clones, about 94% of them singletons. Sequences were obtained from naive CD4+ T cells sorted from blood. These receptors were collected from a man between 18 and 35 years old in good health. Each CDR3 is given with its conserved first and last residue. The D gene is left open where the match is weak. Rows give clone size only sometimes, using once, few, many, or a class for an expanded clone.

V	J	D	size	CDR3	DNA
TRBV6-5	TRBJ2-2	TRBD2	-	CASSFSGRRGTGELFF	TGTGCCAGCAGTTTTAGCGGGAGGAGAGGCACCGGGGAGCTGTTTTTT
TRBV4-1	TRBJ1-2	TRBD1	-	CASSHRDRVDYGYTF	TGCGCCAGCAGCCACCGGGACAGGGTGGACTATGGCTACACCTTC
TRBV28	TRBJ1-1	TRBD1	-	CASSLPSGGRAFF	TGTGCCAGCAGTTTACCCTCAGGGGGCAGAGCTTTCTTT
TRBV30	TRBJ2-5	-	-	CAWSPPGRNPSQETQYF	TGTGCCTGGAGTCCCCCTGGGAGGAATCCAAGCCAAGAGACCCAGTACTTC
TRBV20-1	TRBJ2-5	-	-	CSARLETQYF	TGCAGTGCTAGACTTGAGACCCAGTACTTC
TRBV28	TRBJ2-1	TRBD1	-	CASSPRQGAGSEQFF	TGTGCCAGCAGTCCCCGACAGGGGGCGGGTAGTGAGCAGTTCTTC
TRBV5-1	TRBJ2-7	TRBD2	-	CASSSVAGAYEQYF	TGCGCCAGCAGCTCCGTAGCGGGAGCCTACGAGCAGTACTTC
TRBV10-3	TRBJ1-2	TRBD1	-	CAISQGQGDTEGYTF	TGTGCCATCAGTCAAGGACAGGGGGACACAGAAGGCTACACCTTC
TRBV27	TRBJ2-2	-	-	CASTRYSNTGELFF	TGTGCCAGCACCAGATATTCGAACACCGGGGAGCTGTTTTTT
TRBV5-1	TRBJ1-1	TRBD1	once	CAKIPQGVNTEAFF	TGCGCCAAGATACCACAGGGGGTGAACACTGAAGCTTTCTTT
TRBV4-1	TRBJ2-7	TRBD1	-	CASSLPTGNNEQYF	TGCGCCAGCAGCCTCCCGACAGGGAACAACGAGCAGTACTTC
TRBV28	TRBJ1-5	-	-	CASSWSDRTPSPQHF	TGTGCCAGCAGTTGGTCTGACAGGACCCCGTCGCCCCAGCATTTT
TRBV6-5	TRBJ2-3	TRBD1	-	CASSRGDRESDTQYF	TGTGCCAGCAGCCGCGGGGACAGGGAGTCAGATACGCAGTATTTT
TRBV27	TRBJ2-1	TRBD2	-	CASSSLGGAEEQFF	TGTGCCAGCAGTAGCCTCGGGGGGGCTGAAGAGCAGTTCTTC
TRBV27	TRBJ1-5	TRBD1	once	CASSPTIFYRGSNQPQHF	TGTGCCAGCAGTCCAACGATTTTTTACAGGGGAAGCAATCAGCCCCAGCATTTT
TRBV29-1	TRBJ2-1	-	-	CSSHRGGYNEQFF	TGCAGCTCCCACAGGGGGGGATACAATGAGCAGTTCTTC
TRBV11-2	TRBJ2-7	-	-	CASSLAVTTPGEQYF	TGTGCCAGCAGCTTAGCTGTGACTACTCCGGGCGAGCAGTACTTC